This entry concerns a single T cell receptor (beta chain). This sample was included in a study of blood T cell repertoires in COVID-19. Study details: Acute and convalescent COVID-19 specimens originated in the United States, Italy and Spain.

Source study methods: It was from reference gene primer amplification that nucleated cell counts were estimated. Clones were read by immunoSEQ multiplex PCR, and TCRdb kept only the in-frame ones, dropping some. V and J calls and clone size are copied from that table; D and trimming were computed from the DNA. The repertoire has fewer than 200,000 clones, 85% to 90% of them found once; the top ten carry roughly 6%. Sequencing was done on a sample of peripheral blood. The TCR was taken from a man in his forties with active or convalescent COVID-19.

The CDR3 coding sequence is TGTGCCAGTAACCCAGACAGGGACAATCAGCCCCAGCATTTT. It is translated as CASNPDRDNQPQHF. The chain carries TRBV19 and TRBJ1-5, with 7 bases fitting TRBD1. CDR3 size: 14 residues. From germline, CDR1 is LNHDA and CDR2 SQIVND (reference sequence). Trimming cost V 7 bases and J 3 bases; bases outside gene matches: 6.